The present T cell receptor (beta chain) was sequenced within a study of control samples from healthy donors and cancer patients. The V and J ends lost 5 bases and 4 bases respectively, with 14 bases between them. From germline, CDR1 is MDHEN and CDR2 SYDVKM. The CDR3 length is 14 residues. Here immunoSEQ multiplex PCR was the method, and the copy in TCRdb shows in-frame clones only, minus some. Among 150,000 to 180,000 clones, about 94% were seen once, and the ten largest hold more than 2%. Only one count was recorded for this clone. The sequencing sample was made of blood. The gene calls are TRBV28 and TRBJ1-2; no reliable D call. The TCR comes from a man aged 50 to 59 in good health. CDR3 nucleotide sequence: TGTGCCAGCAGTCCCCTCGACGGAGGCTATGGCTACACCTTC. This sequence encodes CASSPLDGGYGYTF.